This paragraph reports one TCR beta chain. Its antigen is unidentified. The germline V gene has CDR1 MGHRA and CDR2 YSYEKL. The CDR3 runs to 16 residues. The ends lost 4 bases at V and 4 bases at J; junction bases unmatched: 11. The method was immunoSEQ multiplex PCR; TCRdb's version includes in-frame clones alone and lacks a portion of them. The table has tens of thousands of clones, approximately 93% seen once; the top ten hold around 5.8%. This sample was taken from a study of cytomegalovirus exposure and HLA in healthy donors. Study-level background: Later, an analysis reported that the 130 or so validation repertoires had used the same platform as the approximately 670 first-cohort repertoires.

Study-level results: Confirmation was obtained in vitro that three CMV-associated chains are specific for CMV antigens. It was reportedly the case that the classifier diagnosed cytomegalovirus status with high specificity and sensitivity. Rare TCR sequences predominated, though certain public TCRs were found in many donors.

Sequenced input: PBMCs. The clonotype comes from a woman younger than 30 in good health and CMV-seronegative. The chain couples TRBV4-1 to TRBJ2-7, with 9 bases fitting TRBD1. The CDR3 loop reads CASSRIFGTGTYEQYF. The CDR3 region has the DNA TGCGCCAGCAGCCGTATTTTCGGGACAGGGACTTACGAGCAGTACTTC.